This entry features one TCR beta chain sequence. Its target is not known. CDR3 size: 16 residues. Per the germline V gene, CDR1 is MDHEN and CDR2 is SYDVKM. The trim removed 3 bases at V and 2 bases at J, leaving 4 bases unmatched. The sample originates from a study of vaccination effects on CD4 cells after COVID-19. Study-level information: Participants completed two doses of the BNT162b2 or mRNA-1273 vaccine.

The assay was immunoSEQ multiplex PCR, and TCRdb's table has in-frame clones only and misses some. The sample lists 70,000 to 95,000 clones, around four fifths occurring once. Before any sequencing was done, the ViraFEST assay used viral peptide pools to expand antigen-specific CD4+ T cells. Investigators separated out CD4+ T cells once approximately 9 days of culture had passed. Each vaccine recipient was nucleocapsid antibody negative and had no prior SARS-CoV-2 infection. The study's findings and limits: Late after vaccination, infection- and vaccine-induced clones showed marked clonal contraction. The study got few convalescent patients and did not collect any early post-infection timepoints.

This sequence joins TRBV28 and TRBJ1-3; 10 nucleotides match TRBD1. The TCR was taken from a human donor who received a COVID-19 vaccine. This sample comprised CD4+ T cells from PBMCs cultured with HCoV-229E spike peptides, obtained before COVID-19 vaccination. CDR3: CASSLWDRGPGNTIYF. The CDR3 region has the DNA TGTGCCAGCAGTTTGTGGGACAGGGGACCTGGAAACACCATATATTTT.